This T cell receptor beta chain was retrieved from a study of blood T cell repertoires in COVID-19. Background on the study: T cells, B-cell-depleted T cells, or PBMCs provided the cDNA or gDNA that served as material.

Turning to this clone: One end of the junction does not line up with germline, which may come from a read error.

This study enrolled people aged roughly 18 to 100 from 20 to 25 US geographic areas. Resolution of symptoms, clearance, or two negative PCRs was present in recovered Cohort 3 donors. The germline gives CDR1 LGHDT, CDR2 YNNKEL (reference sequence). The length of the CDR3 is 11 residues. Per the original methods: It was from reference gene primer amplification that nucleated cell counts were estimated. Profiled with immunoSEQ multiplex PCR; TCRdb holds only in-frame clones, not every one. That table is the source of V, J and clone size, and D and trimming were worked out from the DNA. This table has 450,000 or so clones, roughly 87% appearing once.

The chain links TRBV3-1 (or the pseudogene TRBV3-2) to TRBJ1-2, with unresolved D. The receptor comes from a man aged 18 to 30 who had recovered from COVID-19. Sequences were obtained from PBMCs or T cells enriched from blood (not recorded which). CDR3 sequence (DNA): TGTGCCAGCAGCCAAGCTGGTGCCCCAGCCTTC. Protein sequence: CASSQAGAPAF.